The rows below give T cell receptor beta chains drawn from one sample of a study of Graves' ophthalmopathy and Graves' hyperthyroidism. One entry per CDR3 protein, called by TCRdb with MiXCR from the multiplex PCR reads. The table includes roughly 230,000 distinct CDR3 sequences, roughly 21% detected once. The sequencing input was peripheral blood. Source of these receptors: a woman aged 50 to 60 with Graves' ophthalmopathy. CDR3s include the opening cysteine and the closing phenylalanine or tryptophan. The D gene is left open where the match is weak. Rows give clone size only sometimes, using once, few, many, or a class for an expanded clone.

abundance: .; v_gene: TRBV20-1; j_gene: TRBJ1-2; d_gene: .; CDR3nt: TGCAGTGCTAGAGTGTCCCGGGTTGGCTACACCTTC; CDR3aa: CSARVSRVGYTF
abundance: many; v_gene: TRBV5-1; j_gene: TRBJ2-7; d_gene: .; CDR3nt: TGCGCCAGCAGCCTCCCCGACCCCCCCTACTACGAGCAGTACTTC; CDR3aa: CASSLPDPPYYEQYF
abundance: many; v_gene: TRBV28; j_gene: TRBJ2-7; d_gene: TRBD1; CDR3nt: TGTGCCAGCAGTTTAGGGACAGGGGCCTCCACCTCCTACGAGCAGTACTTC; CDR3aa: CASSLGTGASTSYEQYF
abundance: .; v_gene: TRBV5-1; j_gene: TRBJ2-5; d_gene: TRBD1; CDR3nt: TGCGCCAGCAGCCCCGCGGGACAGGGTGGAGAGACCCAGTACTTC; CDR3aa: CASSPAGQGGETQYF
abundance: many; v_gene: TRBV20-1; j_gene: TRBJ2-5; d_gene: TRBD2; CDR3nt: TGCAGTGCTACCAGAGCTAGCGGGAGGGACCAAGAGACCCAGTACTTC; CDR3aa: CSATRASGRDQETQYF
abundance: .; v_gene: TRBV14; j_gene: TRBJ2-1; d_gene: TRBD2; CDR3nt: TGTGCCAGCAGCCCTCTCCGTCGCGGGAGTGGATTTAATGAGCAGTTCTTC; CDR3aa: CASSPLRRGSGFNEQFF
abundance: many; v_gene: TRBV10-1; j_gene: TRBJ2-4; d_gene: .; CDR3nt: TGCGCCAGCAGTGAGAGGACGCTTAAAAACATTCAGTACTTC; CDR3aa: CASSERTLKNIQYF
abundance: many; v_gene: TRBV2; j_gene: TRBJ1-1; d_gene: .; CDR3nt: TGTGCCAGCGCGCGGGACACGCCAATTAACACTGAAGCTTTCTTT; CDR3aa: CASARDTPINTEAFF
abundance: many; v_gene: TRBV20-1; j_gene: TRBJ1-6; d_gene: TRBD1; CDR3nt: TGCAGTGCTAGAGTGGAAGGGGGCCTCCAGAATTCACCCCTCCACTTT; CDR3aa: CSARVEGGLQNSPLHF
abundance: many; v_gene: TRBV6-2/TRBV6-3; j_gene: TRBJ2-2; d_gene: TRBD2; CDR3nt: TGTGCCAGCAAGGGTCGACTAGCGGGAGGGCCGTTGGGCGGGGAGCTGTTTTTT; CDR3aa: CASKGRLAGGPLGGELFF
abundance: many; v_gene: TRBV15; j_gene: TRBJ2-5; d_gene: .; CDR3nt: TGTGCCACCAGCATACAGGTCCAAGAGACCCAGTACTTC; CDR3aa: CATSIQVQETQYF
abundance: many; v_gene: TRBV6-2/TRBV6-3; j_gene: TRBJ2-5; d_gene: TRBD1; CDR3nt: TGTGCCAGCAGTTACTCCGGACAGGCGTACCAAGAGACCCAGTACTTC; CDR3aa: CASSYSGQAYQETQYF
abundance: .; v_gene: TRBV10-3; j_gene: TRBJ1-6; d_gene: .; CDR3nt: TGTGCCATCAGTGAGGCCAGGTGGGAATCACCCCTCCACTTT; CDR3aa: CAISEARWESPLHF
abundance: many; v_gene: TRBV6-2/TRBV6-3; j_gene: TRBJ2-2; d_gene: TRBD2; CDR3nt: TGTGCCAGCGGCTCCCTTCGCGTAGCGGGAGGGACCGGGGAGCTGTTTTTT; CDR3aa: CASGSLRVAGGTGELFF
abundance: few; v_gene: TRBV5-1; j_gene: TRBJ2-7; d_gene: TRBD1; CDR3nt: TGCGCCAGCAGCTTGGGGGGCCCGGGACAGGAGCAGTACTTC; CDR3aa: CASSLGGPGQEQYF
abundance: many; v_gene: TRBV20-1; j_gene: TRBJ1-1; d_gene: .; CDR3nt: TGCAGTGCAACAGAACAGGGACGGGTGAAGAGTACTGAAGCTTTCTTT; CDR3aa: CSATEQGRVKSTEAFF
abundance: .; v_gene: TRBV6-1; j_gene: TRBJ2-7; d_gene: .; CDR3nt: TGTGCCAGCAGTCCTAGCAACAACTACGAGCAGTACTTC; CDR3aa: CASSPSNNYEQYF
abundance: few; v_gene: TRBV12-3/TRBV12-4; j_gene: TRBJ1-1; d_gene: .; CDR3nt: TGTGCCAGCAGTTTAAGGGACACGAACACTGAAGCTTTCTTT; CDR3aa: CASSLRDTNTEAFF
abundance: many; v_gene: TRBV5-1; j_gene: TRBJ2-2; d_gene: .; CDR3nt: TGCGCCAGCAGCTCGGGACCTAACACCGGGGAGCTGTTTTTT; CDR3aa: CASSSGPNTGELFF
abundance: .; v_gene: TRBV7-9; j_gene: TRBJ2-7; d_gene: TRBD1; CDR3nt: TGTGCCAGCAGCTTAGGACAGGGGAAATACGAGCAGTACTTC; CDR3aa: CASSLGQGKYEQYF
abundance: once; v_gene: TRBV2; j_gene: TRBJ2-5; d_gene: .; CDR3nt: TGTGCCAGCACACCCTCTAGCGCCCAAGAGACCCAGTACTTC; CDR3aa: CASTPSSAQETQYF
abundance: many; v_gene: TRBV19; j_gene: TRBJ2-5; d_gene: TRBD2; CDR3nt: TGTGCCAGTAGTATAAGCGGGAGACTTCAAGAGACCCAGTACTTC; CDR3aa: CASSISGRLQETQYF
abundance: many; v_gene: TRBV27; j_gene: TRBJ1-2; d_gene: TRBD1; CDR3nt: TGTGCCAGCTCGGGACAGGGCGACTATGGCTACACCTTC; CDR3aa: CASSGQGDYGYTF
abundance: many; v_gene: TRBV7-6; j_gene: TRBJ2-5; d_gene: .; CDR3nt: TGTGCCAGCTCCCCCCCATTGGGCGGAGAGACCCAGTACTTC; CDR3aa: CASSPPLGGETQYF
abundance: many; v_gene: TRBV3-1; j_gene: TRBJ2-5; d_gene: TRBD2; CDR3nt: TGTGCCAGCAGCCCAAGGGGACTACCGAGTCGGGAGACCCAGTACTTC; CDR3aa: CASSPRGLPSRETQYF
abundance: once; v_gene: TRBV11-2; j_gene: TRBJ2-7; d_gene: TRBD2; CDR3nt: TGTGCCAGCACCGTGCAGGGACTAGCGGGAGGGCTATCCCCGTACGAGCAGTACTTC; CDR3aa: CASTVQGLAGGLSPYEQYF
abundance: .; v_gene: TRBV28; j_gene: TRBJ1-2; d_gene: .; CDR3nt: TGTGCCAGCCGTCCCAGGATTCTGTTGGGAGGCTACACCTTC; CDR3aa: CASRPRILLGGYTF
abundance: many; v_gene: TRBV2; j_gene: TRBJ1-5; d_gene: TRBD1; CDR3nt: TGTGCCAGCAGGGGGGACAGTCCTAATCGGCCCCAGCATTTT; CDR3aa: CASRGDSPNRPQHF
abundance: .; v_gene: TRBV6-1; j_gene: TRBJ2-4; d_gene: .; CDR3nt: TGTGCCAGCAGTGAGTTCTTAGCCAAAAACATTCAGTACTTC; CDR3aa: CASSEFLAKNIQYF
abundance: many; v_gene: TRBV20-1; j_gene: TRBJ2-4; d_gene: .; CDR3nt: TGCAGGGCACAGGGTGGAGACATTCAGTACTTC; CDR3aa: CRAQGGDIQYF
abundance: many; v_gene: TRBV24-1; j_gene: TRBJ2-5; d_gene: TRBD2; CDR3nt: TGTGCCACCAGTGACCTGGGGGGGGAAGAGACCCAGTACTTC; CDR3aa: CATSDLGGEETQYF
abundance: many; v_gene: TRBV10-3; j_gene: TRBJ1-2; d_gene: TRBD1; CDR3nt: TGTGCCATCAGTGAGACGGACAGGGACGTTGGCTACACCTTC; CDR3aa: CAISETDRDVGYTF
abundance: many; v_gene: TRBV27; j_gene: TRBJ2-5; d_gene: .; CDR3nt: TGTGCCAGCAGTTTATCGAGGAGGGTAGGGGCACTTGGGGAGACCCAGTACTTC; CDR3aa: CASSLSRRVGALGETQYF
abundance: few; v_gene: TRBV5-5; j_gene: TRBJ2-7; d_gene: TRBD1; CDR3nt: TGTGCCAGCGGAACCACAGGGGGGTACGAGCAGTACTTC; CDR3aa: CASGTTGGYEQYF
abundance: .; v_gene: TRBV6-1; j_gene: TRBJ2-2; d_gene: .; CDR3nt: TGTGCCAGCAGACCTCTAGATCGGAGTGCCGGGGAGCTGTTTTTT; CDR3aa: CASRPLDRSAGELFF
abundance: .; v_gene: TRBV18; j_gene: TRBJ1-1; d_gene: TRBD1; CDR3nt: TGTGCCAGCTCACCACCCCCCGGACAGGGGGCTGAAGCTTTCTTT; CDR3aa: CASSPPPGQGAEAFF
abundance: many; v_gene: TRBV20-1; j_gene: TRBJ2-7; d_gene: TRBD2; CDR3nt: TGCAGTGCTAGAGCCACTAGCGGGAGGGCCAGATACGAGCAGTACTTC; CDR3aa: CSARATSGRARYEQYF
abundance: many; v_gene: TRBV11-2; j_gene: TRBJ1-1; d_gene: .; CDR3nt: TGTGCCAGCAGCTTCCCCGGGGACGGAACCAACACTGAAGCTTTCTTT; CDR3aa: CASSFPGDGTNTEAFF
abundance: many; v_gene: TRBV6-1; j_gene: TRBJ1-3; d_gene: .; CDR3nt: TGTGCCAGCAGTGAAGGTGTCGGAAACACCATATATTTT; CDR3aa: CASSEGVGNTIYF
abundance: many; v_gene: TRBV27; j_gene: TRBJ1-1; d_gene: .; CDR3nt: TGTGCCAGCAGGATAGGGGCGGGAAGGAACACTGAAGCTTTCTTT; CDR3aa: CASRIGAGRNTEAFF
abundance: many; v_gene: TRBV14; j_gene: TRBJ2-4; d_gene: TRBD1; CDR3nt: TGTGCCAGCAGCCAAGAGGGAACAGGGGGAAACATTCAGTACTTC; CDR3aa: CASSQEGTGGNIQYF